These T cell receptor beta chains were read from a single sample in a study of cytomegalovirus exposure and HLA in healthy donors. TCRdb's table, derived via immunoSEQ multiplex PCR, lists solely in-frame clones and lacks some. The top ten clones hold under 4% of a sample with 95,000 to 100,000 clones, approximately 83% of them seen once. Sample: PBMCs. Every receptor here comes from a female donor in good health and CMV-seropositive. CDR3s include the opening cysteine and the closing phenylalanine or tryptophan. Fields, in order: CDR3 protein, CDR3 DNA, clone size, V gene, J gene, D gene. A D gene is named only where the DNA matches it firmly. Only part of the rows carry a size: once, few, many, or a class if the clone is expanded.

CDR3aa: CASSEAMSSRQPQHF
CDR3nt: TGTGCCAGCAGTGAAGCGATGAGTTCCCGGCAGCCCCAGCATTTT
abundance: NA
v_gene: TRBV2
j_gene: TRBJ1-5
d_gene: NA

CDR3aa: CASSSAPGQGHGYTF
CDR3nt: TGTGCCAGCAGCTCAGCTCCGGGACAGGGACATGGCTACACCTTC
abundance: NA
v_gene: TRBV7-2
j_gene: TRBJ1-2
d_gene: TRBD1

CDR3aa: CASSLRDSNEKLFF
CDR3nt: TGTGCCAGCAGTCTGCGGGACAGCAATGAAAAACTGTTTTTT
abundance: NA
v_gene: TRBV27
j_gene: TRBJ1-4
d_gene: TRBD1

CDR3aa: CASSLARDRVYEQYF
CDR3nt: TGCGCCAGCAGCTTGGCCCGGGACAGGGTTTACGAGCAGTACTTC
abundance: NA
v_gene: TRBV5-1
j_gene: TRBJ2-7
d_gene: TRBD1

CDR3aa: CASSVLAGGMNTEAFF
CDR3nt: TGTGCCAGCAGCGTATTGGCAGGGGGTATGAACACTGAAGCTTTCTTT
abundance: once
v_gene: TRBV9
j_gene: TRBJ1-1
d_gene: TRBD1

CDR3aa: CAGNPQGRSSHQPQHF
CDR3nt: TGTGCCGGCAACCCACAGGGGCGATCCTCCCATCAGCCCCAGCATTTT
abundance: NA
v_gene: TRBV28
j_gene: TRBJ1-5
d_gene: TRBD1

CDR3aa: CASSLAGRYEQYF
CDR3nt: TGTGCCAGCAGTTTAGCAGGAAGGTACGAGCAGTACTTC
abundance: once
v_gene: TRBV27
j_gene: TRBJ2-7
d_gene: NA

CDR3aa: CASSLGLAAYEQYF
CDR3nt: TGTGCCAGCAGCTTAGGACTAGCGGCCTACGAGCAGTACTTC
abundance: NA
v_gene: TRBV11-2
j_gene: TRBJ2-7
d_gene: TRBD2

CDR3aa: CASSYSRLSYEQYF
CDR3nt: TGTGCCAGCAGTTACTCCCGTCTATCCTACGAGCAGTACTTC
abundance: NA
v_gene: TRBV6-5
j_gene: TRBJ2-7
d_gene: NA

CDR3aa: CASSNGDTEAFF
CDR3nt: TGCGCCAGCAGCAACGGGGACACTGAAGCTTTCTTT
abundance: once
v_gene: TRBV5-1
j_gene: TRBJ1-1
d_gene: NA

CDR3aa: CASSSGGLTGELFF
CDR3nt: TGTGCCAGCAGCTCAGGGGGCCTGACCGGGGAGCTGTTTTTT
abundance: NA
v_gene: TRBV11-3
j_gene: TRBJ2-2
d_gene: TRBD1

CDR3aa: CASSIEGQGLWPQHF
CDR3nt: TGTGCCAGTAGTATAGAGGGACAGGGGCTTTGGCCCCAGCATTTT
abundance: NA
v_gene: TRBV19
j_gene: TRBJ1-5
d_gene: TRBD1

CDR3aa: CAWSGGLAGSNEQFF
CDR3nt: TGTGCCTGGAGTGGGGGACTAGCGGGATCCAATGAGCAGTTCTTC
abundance: once
v_gene: TRBV30
j_gene: TRBJ2-1
d_gene: TRBD2

CDR3aa: CASSQGTSGRVSYEQYF
CDR3nt: TGTGCCAGCAGCCAAGGGACTAGCGGGAGGGTATCCTACGAGCAGTACTTC
abundance: NA
v_gene: TRBV7-4
j_gene: TRBJ2-7
d_gene: TRBD2

CDR3aa: CASSRQGGGYGYPF
CDR3nt: TGTGCCAGCAGTCGACAGGGTGGCGGCTATGGCTACCCCTTC
abundance: NA
v_gene: TRBV27
j_gene: TRBJ1-2
d_gene: TRBD1

CDR3aa: CASSIASSYNEQFF
CDR3nt: TGCGCCAGCAGCATAGCGAGCTCCTACAATGAGCAGTTCTTC
abundance: few
v_gene: TRBV5-1
j_gene: TRBJ2-1
d_gene: NA

CDR3aa: CASSVPGTGELFF
CDR3nt: TGTGCCAGCAGTGTTCCGGGGACCGGGGAGCTGTTTTTT
abundance: once
v_gene: TRBV25-1
j_gene: TRBJ2-2
d_gene: NA

CDR3aa: CASSPRSAGANTDTQYF
CDR3nt: TGTGCCAGCTCACCCCGTTCTGCGGGGGCTAACACAGATACGCAGTATTTT
abundance: NA
v_gene: TRBV18
j_gene: TRBJ2-3
d_gene: NA

CDR3aa: CASSSDRLPFF
CDR3nt: TGTGCCAGCAGCTCGGACAGGCTCCCTTTCTTT
abundance: NA
v_gene: TRBV28
j_gene: TRBJ1-1
d_gene: TRBD1

CDR3aa: CASSLTGTVTEAFF
CDR3nt: TGTGCCAGCAGCTTGACCGGGACAGTCACTGAAGCTTTCTTT
abundance: NA
v_gene: TRBV5-4
j_gene: TRBJ1-1
d_gene: TRBD1